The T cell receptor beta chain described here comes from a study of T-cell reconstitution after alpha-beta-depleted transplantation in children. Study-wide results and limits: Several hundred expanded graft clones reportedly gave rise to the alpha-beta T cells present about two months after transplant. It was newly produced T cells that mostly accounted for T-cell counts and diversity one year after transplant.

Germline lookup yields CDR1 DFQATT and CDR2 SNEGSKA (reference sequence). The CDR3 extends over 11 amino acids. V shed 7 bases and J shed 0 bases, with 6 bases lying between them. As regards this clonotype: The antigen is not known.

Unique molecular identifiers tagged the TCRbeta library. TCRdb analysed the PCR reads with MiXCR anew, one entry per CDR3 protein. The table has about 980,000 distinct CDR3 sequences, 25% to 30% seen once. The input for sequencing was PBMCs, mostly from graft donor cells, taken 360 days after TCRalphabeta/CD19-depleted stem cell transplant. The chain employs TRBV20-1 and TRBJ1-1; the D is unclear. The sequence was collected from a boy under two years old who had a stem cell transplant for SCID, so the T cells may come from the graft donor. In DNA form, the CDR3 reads TGCAGTGAAAGGGTGAACACTGAAGCTTTCTTT. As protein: CSERVNTEAFF.